A selection of T cell receptor beta chains follows, all from one sample in a study of cytomegalovirus exposure and HLA in healthy donors. Method: immunoSEQ multiplex PCR; TCRdb's copy keeps in-frame clones and lacks some. The repertoire holds around 150,000 clones, 60% to 75% seen once, with 2.5% to 3.5% in the top ten. The sample was PBMCs. The receptors come from a woman aged 45-59 years in good health and CMV-seropositive. Both conserved end residues are part of each CDR3. Fields, in order: CDR3 protein, CDR3 DNA, J gene, clone size, V gene, D gene. D genes are given only for firm matches. Some rows mark clone size as missing; the rest say once, few, many or name a class of expanded clone.

CASSQDRAGGYTF | TGTGCCAGCAGCCAGGACAGGGCGGGTGGCTACACCTTC | TRBJ1-2 | . | TRBV11-2 | TRBD1
CASRVGGLETQYF | TGTGCCAGCAGGGTCGGGGGGCTGGAGACCCAGTACTTC | TRBJ2-5 | once | TRBV6-5 | .
CASSYLTGLGDYGYTF | TGTGCCAGCAGTTACTTAACAGGGCTTGGGGACTATGGCTACACCTTC | TRBJ1-2 | . | TRBV6-6 | .
CASSAEANYGYTF | TGCGCCAGCAGCGCGGAAGCTAACTATGGCTACACCTTC | TRBJ1-2 | . | TRBV5-1 | .
CASSIGTGGADTQYF | TGTGCCAGTAGTATCGGGACAGGGGGTGCAGATACGCAGTATTTT | TRBJ2-3 | . | TRBV19 | TRBD1
CASSPNGQTNQPQHF | TGTGCCAGCAGCCCTAATGGACAGACGAATCAGCCCCAGCATTTT | TRBJ1-5 | . | TRBV9 | .
CASSQEGRTPGSGELFF | TGTGCCAGCAGCCAAGAGGGGAGGACGCCGGGGTCCGGGGAGCTGTTTTTT | TRBJ2-2 | . | TRBV5-4 | .
CASSRDSNYGYTF | TGTGCCAGCAGTCGGGACAGCAACTATGGCTACACCTTC | TRBJ1-2 | . | TRBV25-1 | TRBD1
CASSPPGGEQYF | TGTGCCAGCAGCCCACCAGGGGGCGAGCAGTACTTC | TRBJ2-7 | once | TRBV7-3 | TRBD1
CASSRGGVGEQYF | TGTGCCAGCAGTCGGGGGGGAGTCGGGGAGCAGTACTTC | TRBJ2-7 | . | TRBV2 | TRBD2
CASSQGGTSADQETQYF | TGTGCCAGCAGCCAGGGCGGGACTAGCGCGGACCAAGAGACCCAGTACTTC | TRBJ2-5 | few | TRBV4-2 | TRBD2
CASTADSGEAFF | TGTGCCAGCACTGCCGACAGCGGGGAAGCTTTCTTT | TRBJ1-1 | once | TRBV6-1 | .
CASSPLTGKNTEAFF | TGCGCCAGCAGCCCACTGACAGGGAAGAACACTGAAGCTTTCTTT | TRBJ1-1 | . | TRBV5-1 | TRBD1
CASSDDPGPSNQPQHF | TGTGCCAGCAGCGACGATCCAGGCCCTAGCAATCAGCCCCAGCATTTT | TRBJ1-5 | . | TRBV14 | .
CASSPRGSGANVLTF | TGTGCCAGCAGCCCCAGGGGATCTGGGGCCAACGTCCTGACTTTC | TRBJ2-6 | . | TRBV11-2 | .
CASSPAGGLYEQYF | TGTGCCAGCAGTCCAGCGGGGGGGCTTTACGAGCAGTACTTC | TRBJ2-7 | . | TRBV7-8 | TRBD2
CSALRTGTDTQYF | TGCAGCGCCCTGAGGACAGGCACAGATACGCAGTATTTT | TRBJ2-3 | few | TRBV29-1 | .
CASSEGRAGSRVF | TGTGCCAGCAGTGAAGGTAGAGCGGGGTCCAGGGTCTTT | TRBJ1-1 | . | TRBV6-1 | .
CASSIMAGMNTEAFF | TGTGCCAGCAGCATAATGGCAGGGATGAACACTGAAGCTTTCTTT | TRBJ1-1 | . | TRBV7-6 | .
CASSPAAGGPGDTQYF | TGTGCCAGCTCACCAGCAGCGGGGGGGCCGGGAGATACGCAGTATTTT | TRBJ2-3 | . | TRBV18 | TRBD2
CSGGGPGGTQYF | TGCAGCGGGGGGGGGCCGGGGGGGACGCAGTATTTT | TRBJ2-3 | . | TRBV29-1 | TRBD2
CASGAFLSTDTQYF | TGTGCCAGCGGGGCCTTTCTCAGCACAGATACGCAGTATTTT | TRBJ2-3 | . | TRBV2 | .
CASSLDPPQGGLKQPQHF | TGTGCCAGCAGCTTAGACCCCCCGCAGGGAGGTTTAAAGCAGCCCCAGCATTTT | TRBJ1-5 | once | TRBV11-3 | .
CASSQGTAQETQYF | TGCGCCAGCAGCCAAGGGACAGCTCAAGAGACCCAGTACTTC | TRBJ2-5 | . | TRBV4-1 | .
CSVSGEFTDTQYF | TGCAGCGTTTCGGGGGAGTTCACAGATACGCAGTATTTT | TRBJ2-3 | . | TRBV29-1 | .
CASSGGGYYGYTF | TGTGCCAGCAGTGGGGGGGGGTACTATGGCTACACCTTC | TRBJ1-2 | few | TRBV2 | .
CASSQRTGGVYEQYF | TGTGCCAGCAGCCAAAGGACAGGGGGCGTTTACGAGCAGTACTTC | TRBJ2-7 | . | TRBV7-6 | TRBD1
CASSLGTGGYGYTF | TGCGCCAGCAGCCTCGGGACAGGGGGCTATGGCTACACCTTC | TRBJ1-2 | few | TRBV5-1 | TRBD1
CASSLGDTQYF | TGTGCCAGCAGTCTCGGGGATACGCAGTATTTT | TRBJ2-3 | once | TRBV2 | .
CASSYRLAGGTSTDTQYF | TGCGCCAGCAGCTATCGACTAGCGGGGGGCACTAGCACAGATACGCAGTATTTT | TRBJ2-3 | . | TRBV4-1 | TRBD2
CASGIGDTEAFF | TGTGCCAGCGGTATAGGGGACACTGAAGCTTTCTTT | TRBJ1-1 | once | TRBV2 | .
CASSHYLGQGEEIEQFF | TGTGCCAGCAGCCATTACCTGGGACAGGGGGAGGAGATCGAGCAGTTCTTC | TRBJ2-1 | . | TRBV13 | TRBD1
CASTRGGRDEQFF | TGTGCCAGTACTAGGGGAGGCCGTGATGAGCAGTTCTTC | TRBJ2-1 | . | TRBV19 | .
CASSPPVWVGTTNGELFF | TGTGCCAGCAGCCCCCCCGTTTGGGTGGGGACTACCAATGGGGAGCTGTTTTTT | TRBJ2-2 | . | TRBV7-9 | TRBD2
CASSGTDENTQYF | TGTGCCAGCAGCGGGACTGACGAAAATACGCAGTATTTT | TRBJ2-3 | . | TRBV6-1 | .
CASSEGRDLEQYF | TGTGCCAGCAGTGAGGGCAGGGATCTCGAGCAGTACTTC | TRBJ2-7 | . | TRBV2 | .
CASSSDGTGGINEQFF | TGCGCCAGCAGCTCGGACGGGACAGGGGGTATTAATGAGCAGTTCTTC | TRBJ2-1 | . | TRBV5-1 | TRBD1
CASSQQGNEQFF | TGTGCCAGCAGTCAACAGGGGAATGAGCAGTTCTTC | TRBJ2-1 | . | TRBV6-5 | TRBD1
CASSPYAPQTDNEQFF | TGTGCCAGCTCACCTTATGCCCCCCAAACTGACAATGAGCAGTTCTTC | TRBJ2-1 | few | TRBV18 | .
CASSLGAGGFMGYGYTF | TGTGCCAGCAGCTTAGGTGCAGGGGGCTTTATGGGCTATGGCTACACCTTC | TRBJ1-2 | . | TRBV7-2 | TRBD1
CSVGGTGFEQYF | TGCAGCGTTGGGGGGACAGGGTTCGAGCAGTACTTC | TRBJ2-7 | . | TRBV29-1 | TRBD1
CASSYWGGEAFF | TGTGCCAGCAGTTATTGGGGGGGTGAAGCTTTCTTT | TRBJ1-1 | . | TRBV6-5 | .